The sequence of this T cell receptor beta chain was determined in a study of metastatic and nonmetastatic thyroid tumors. Across the whole study: Malignant and benign thyroid patients had repertoires compared in peripheral blood and tumor or nodule tissue.

In this sample, this clone is medium-sized. Antigen specificity is unknown. Not a single patient had been given any form of treatment at any point before undergoing thyroid surgery. TCRdb re-called the PCR reads via MiXCR. The sample lists more than 7,500 clones, roughly a fifth occurring once. The CDR3 consists of 15 residues. Trimming took off 5 bases at V and 1 base at J, with 12 bases between the two ends. CDR1 and CDR2 (germline): MNHNS, SASEGT. Study observations and caveats: Significantly higher TCR beta diversity was reportedly seen in malignant thyroid tumors than benign nodules, in blood and tumor.

Sequenced: adjacent normal tissue. V is TRBV6-1 and J is TRBJ2-1; D remains ambiguous. The sequence came from a female donor with papillary thyroid cancer or a benign thyroid nodule (not recorded which). Some clones in this sample may be carry-over from other donors' samples. The CDR3 DNA sequence: TGTGCCAGCAGTTCCGCTCACAGTTCCTACAATGAGCAGTTCTTC. The encoded protein is CASSSAHSSYNEQFF.